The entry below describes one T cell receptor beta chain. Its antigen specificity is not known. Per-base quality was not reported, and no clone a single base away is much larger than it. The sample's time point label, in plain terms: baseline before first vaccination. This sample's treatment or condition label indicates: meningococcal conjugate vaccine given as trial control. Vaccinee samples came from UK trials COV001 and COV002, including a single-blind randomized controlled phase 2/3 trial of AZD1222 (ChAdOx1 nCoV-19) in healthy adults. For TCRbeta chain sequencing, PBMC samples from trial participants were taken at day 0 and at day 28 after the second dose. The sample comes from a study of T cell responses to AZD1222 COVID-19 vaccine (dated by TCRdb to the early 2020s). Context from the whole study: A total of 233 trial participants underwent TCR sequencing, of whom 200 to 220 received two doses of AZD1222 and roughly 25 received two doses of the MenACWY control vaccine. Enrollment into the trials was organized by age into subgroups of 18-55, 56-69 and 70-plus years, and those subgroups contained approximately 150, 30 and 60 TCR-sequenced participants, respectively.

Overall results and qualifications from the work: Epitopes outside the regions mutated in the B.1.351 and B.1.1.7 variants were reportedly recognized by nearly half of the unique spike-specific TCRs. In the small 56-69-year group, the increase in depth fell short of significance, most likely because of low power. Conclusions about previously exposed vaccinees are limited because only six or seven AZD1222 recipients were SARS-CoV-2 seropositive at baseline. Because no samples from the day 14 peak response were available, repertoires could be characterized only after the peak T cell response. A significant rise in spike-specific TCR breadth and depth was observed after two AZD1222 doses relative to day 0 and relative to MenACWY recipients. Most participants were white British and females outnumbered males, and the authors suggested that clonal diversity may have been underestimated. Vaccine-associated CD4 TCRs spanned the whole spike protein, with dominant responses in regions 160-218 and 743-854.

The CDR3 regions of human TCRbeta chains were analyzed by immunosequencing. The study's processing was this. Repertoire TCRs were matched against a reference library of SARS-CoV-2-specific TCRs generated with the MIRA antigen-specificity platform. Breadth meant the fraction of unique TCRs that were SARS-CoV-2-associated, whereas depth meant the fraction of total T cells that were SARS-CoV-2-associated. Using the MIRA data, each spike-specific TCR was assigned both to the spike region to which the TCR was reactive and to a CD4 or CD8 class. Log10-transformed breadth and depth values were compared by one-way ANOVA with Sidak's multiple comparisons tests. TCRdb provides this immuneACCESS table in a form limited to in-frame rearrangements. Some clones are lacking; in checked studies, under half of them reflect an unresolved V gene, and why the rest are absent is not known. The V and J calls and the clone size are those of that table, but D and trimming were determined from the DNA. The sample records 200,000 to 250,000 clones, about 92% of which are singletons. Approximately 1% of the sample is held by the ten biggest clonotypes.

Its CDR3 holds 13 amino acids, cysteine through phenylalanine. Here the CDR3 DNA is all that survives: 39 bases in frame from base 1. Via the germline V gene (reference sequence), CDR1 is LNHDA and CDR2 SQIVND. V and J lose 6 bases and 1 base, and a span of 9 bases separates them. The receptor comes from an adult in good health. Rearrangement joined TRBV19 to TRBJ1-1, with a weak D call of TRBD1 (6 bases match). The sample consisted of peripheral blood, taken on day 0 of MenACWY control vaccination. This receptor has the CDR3 CASSTGQNTEAFF. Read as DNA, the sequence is TGTGCCAGTAGCACGGGACAGAACACTGAAGCTTTCTTT. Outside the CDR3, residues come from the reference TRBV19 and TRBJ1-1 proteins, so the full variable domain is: DGGITQSPKYLFRKEGQNVTLSCEQNLNHDAMYWYRQDPGQGLRLIYYSQIVNDFQKGDIAEGYSVSREKKESFPLTVTSAQKNPTAFYLCASSTGQNTEAFFGQGTRLTVV.